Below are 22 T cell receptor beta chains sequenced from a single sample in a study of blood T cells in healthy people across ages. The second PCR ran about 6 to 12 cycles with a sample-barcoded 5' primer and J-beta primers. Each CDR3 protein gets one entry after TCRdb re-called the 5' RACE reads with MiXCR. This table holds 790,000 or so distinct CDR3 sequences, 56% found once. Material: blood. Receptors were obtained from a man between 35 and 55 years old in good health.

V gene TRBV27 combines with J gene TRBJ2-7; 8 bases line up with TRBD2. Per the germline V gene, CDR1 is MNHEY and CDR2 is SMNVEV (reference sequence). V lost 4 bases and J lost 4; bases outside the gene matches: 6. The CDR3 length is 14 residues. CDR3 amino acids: CASSWGASGYEQYF. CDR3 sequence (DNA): TGTGCCAGCAGTTGGGGGGCTAGCGGGTACGAGCAGTACTTC.

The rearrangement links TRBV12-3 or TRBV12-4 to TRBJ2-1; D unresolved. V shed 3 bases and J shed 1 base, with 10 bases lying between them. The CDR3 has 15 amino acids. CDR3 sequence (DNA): TGTGCCAGCAGTTTCCAAGGCCAATCCTACAATGAGCAGTTCTTC. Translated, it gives CASSFQGQSYNEQFF.

The DNA of the CDR3 is TGTGCCAGCAGCGTCCCCGGGACTCGAGGTCTCGAGCAGTACTTC. This codes for CASSVPGTRGLEQYF. V usage is TRBV5-4 and J usage is TRBJ2-7, with a weak D call TRBD2 (6 bases). The V gene's germline CDR1 is SGHNT and CDR2 YYREEE (reference sequence). The CDR3 spans 15 residues. Trimming pared 4 bases from V and 6 bases from J, leaving 20 bases between.

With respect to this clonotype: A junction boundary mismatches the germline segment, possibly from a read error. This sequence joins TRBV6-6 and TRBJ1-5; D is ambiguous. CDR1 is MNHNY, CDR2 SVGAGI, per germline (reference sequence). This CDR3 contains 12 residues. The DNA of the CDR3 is TGTGTCAGCAGAATCGAGAGTCAGCCCCAGCATTTT. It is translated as CVSRIESQPQHF.

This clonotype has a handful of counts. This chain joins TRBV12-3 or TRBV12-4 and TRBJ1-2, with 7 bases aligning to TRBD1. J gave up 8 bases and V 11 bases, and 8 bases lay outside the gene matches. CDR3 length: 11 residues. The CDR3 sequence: CAVRDREGYTF. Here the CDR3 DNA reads TGTGCCGTTCGGGACAGAGAAGGCTACACCTTC.

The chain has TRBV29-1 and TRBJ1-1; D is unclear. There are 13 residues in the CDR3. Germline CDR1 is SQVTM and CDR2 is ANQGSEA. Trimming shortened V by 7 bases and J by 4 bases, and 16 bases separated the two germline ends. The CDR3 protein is CSASMSAGTEAFF. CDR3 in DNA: TGCAGCGCCTCGATGTCGGCGGGCACTGAAGCTTTCTTT. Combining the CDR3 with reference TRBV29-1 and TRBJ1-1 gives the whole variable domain SAVISQKPSRDICQRGTSLTIQCQVDSQVTMMFWYRQQPGQSLTLIATANQGSEATYESGFVIDKFPISRPNLTFSTLTVSNMSPEDSSIYLCSASMSAGTEAFFGQGTRLTVV.

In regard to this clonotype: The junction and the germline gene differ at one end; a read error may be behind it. CDR3 in DNA: TGCGCCAGCAGCTCAGAGGGGGCATTACAGATCTTC. It encodes CASSSEGALQIF. The genes are TRBV5-1 and TRBJ2-1; 7 bases are shared with TRBD1. Per the germline V gene, CDR1 is SGHRS and CDR2 is YFSETQ. The CDR3 covers 12 residues.

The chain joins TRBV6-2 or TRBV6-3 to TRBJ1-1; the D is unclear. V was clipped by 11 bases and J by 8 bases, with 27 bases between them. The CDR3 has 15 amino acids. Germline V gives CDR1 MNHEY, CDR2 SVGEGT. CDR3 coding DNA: TGTGCCCCCCCCGTACCGGACGACAAGACCTCAGAAGCTTTCTTT. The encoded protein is CAPPVPDDKTSEAFF.

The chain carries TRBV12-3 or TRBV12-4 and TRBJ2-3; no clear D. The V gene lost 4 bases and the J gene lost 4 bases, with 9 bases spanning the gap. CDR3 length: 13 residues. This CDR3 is CASSSTVADTQYF. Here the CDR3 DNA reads TGTGCCAGCAGTTCAACAGTGGCAGATACGCAGTATTTT.

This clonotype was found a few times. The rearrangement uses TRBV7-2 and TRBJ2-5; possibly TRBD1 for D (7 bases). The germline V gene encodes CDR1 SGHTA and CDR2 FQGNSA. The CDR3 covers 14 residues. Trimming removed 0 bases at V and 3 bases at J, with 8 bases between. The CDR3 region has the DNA TGTGCCAGCAGCTTAGCCAGGGGGGAAGAGACCCAGTACTTC. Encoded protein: CASSLARGEETQYF.

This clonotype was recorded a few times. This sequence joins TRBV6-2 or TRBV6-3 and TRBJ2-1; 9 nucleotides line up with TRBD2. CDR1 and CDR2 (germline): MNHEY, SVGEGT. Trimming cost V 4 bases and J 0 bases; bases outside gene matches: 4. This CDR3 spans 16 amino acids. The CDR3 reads CASSSFSGSSYNEQFF. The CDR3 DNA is TGTGCCAGCAGTTCCTTTAGCGGGAGCTCCTACAATGAGCAGTTCTTC.

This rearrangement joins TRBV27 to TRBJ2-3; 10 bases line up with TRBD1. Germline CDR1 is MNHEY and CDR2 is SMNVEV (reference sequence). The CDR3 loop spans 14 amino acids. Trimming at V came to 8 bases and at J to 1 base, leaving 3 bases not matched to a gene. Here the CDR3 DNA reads TGTGCCAGCCTAGGACAGGGGGGCACAGATACGCAGTATTTT. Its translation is CASLGQGGTDTQYF.

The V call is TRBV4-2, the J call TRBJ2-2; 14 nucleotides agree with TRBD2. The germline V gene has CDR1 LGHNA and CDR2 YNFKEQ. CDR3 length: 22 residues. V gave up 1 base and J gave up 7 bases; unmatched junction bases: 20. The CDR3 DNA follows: TGTGCCAGCAGCCAAGTGGGACCCGGGACTAGCGGGAGAAGCACATCGGGCGGGGAGCTGTTTTTT. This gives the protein CASSQVGPGTSGRSTSGGELFF.

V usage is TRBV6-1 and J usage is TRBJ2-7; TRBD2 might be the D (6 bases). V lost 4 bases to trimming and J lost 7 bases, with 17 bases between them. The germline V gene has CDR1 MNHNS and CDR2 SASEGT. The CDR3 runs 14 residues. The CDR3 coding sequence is TGTGCCAGCAGTGTGGCAGCCAACGCGGGAGAGCAGTACTTC. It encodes CASSVAANAGEQYF.

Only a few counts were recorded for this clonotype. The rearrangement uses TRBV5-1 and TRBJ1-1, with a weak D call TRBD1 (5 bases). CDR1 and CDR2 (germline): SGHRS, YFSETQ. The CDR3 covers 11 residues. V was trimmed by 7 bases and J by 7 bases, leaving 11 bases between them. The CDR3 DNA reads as TGCGCCAGCCGGGACGTAAATGAAGCTTTCTTT. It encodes CASRDVNEAFF.

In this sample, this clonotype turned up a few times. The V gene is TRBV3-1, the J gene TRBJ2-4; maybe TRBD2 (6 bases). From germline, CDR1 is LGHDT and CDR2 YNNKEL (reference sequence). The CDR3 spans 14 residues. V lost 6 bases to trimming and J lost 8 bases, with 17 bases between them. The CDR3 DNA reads TGTGCCAGCAGTACCGGGCCCAGGAGGGACATTCAGTACTTC. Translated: CASSTGPRRDIQYF.

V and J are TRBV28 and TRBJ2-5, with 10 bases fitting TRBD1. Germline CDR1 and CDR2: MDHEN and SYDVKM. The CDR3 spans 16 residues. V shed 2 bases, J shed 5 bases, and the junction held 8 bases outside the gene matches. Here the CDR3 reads CASSLRGGQGVETQYF. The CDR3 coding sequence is TGTGCCAGCAGTTTACGTGGTGGACAGGGGGTTGAGACCCAGTACTTC.

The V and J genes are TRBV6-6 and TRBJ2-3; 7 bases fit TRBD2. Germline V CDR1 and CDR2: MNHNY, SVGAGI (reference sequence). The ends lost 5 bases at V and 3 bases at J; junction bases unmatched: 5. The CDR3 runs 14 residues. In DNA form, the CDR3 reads TGTGCCAGCAGTGGTCGGGAGGCGACAGATACGCAGTATTTT. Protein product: CASSGREATDTQYF.

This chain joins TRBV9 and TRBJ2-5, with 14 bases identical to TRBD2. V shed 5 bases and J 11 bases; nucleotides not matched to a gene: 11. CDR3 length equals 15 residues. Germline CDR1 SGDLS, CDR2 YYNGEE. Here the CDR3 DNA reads TGTGCCAGCAGGCCGGGACTAGCGGGAGTCAGTGAGCAGTACTTC. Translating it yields CASRPGLAGVSEQYF.

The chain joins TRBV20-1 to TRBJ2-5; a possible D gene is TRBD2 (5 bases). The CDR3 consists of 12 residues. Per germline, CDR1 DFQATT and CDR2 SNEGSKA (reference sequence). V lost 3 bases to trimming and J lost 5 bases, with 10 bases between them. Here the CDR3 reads CSARSTRETQYF. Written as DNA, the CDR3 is TGCAGTGCTAGGTCCACTAGGGAGACCCAGTACTTC.

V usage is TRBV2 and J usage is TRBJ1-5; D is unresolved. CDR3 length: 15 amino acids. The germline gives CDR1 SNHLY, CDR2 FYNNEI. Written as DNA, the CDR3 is TGTGCAAGCGACGTGGTAGCCAACATCAATCAGCCCCAGCATTTT. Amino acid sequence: CASDVVANINQPQHF.

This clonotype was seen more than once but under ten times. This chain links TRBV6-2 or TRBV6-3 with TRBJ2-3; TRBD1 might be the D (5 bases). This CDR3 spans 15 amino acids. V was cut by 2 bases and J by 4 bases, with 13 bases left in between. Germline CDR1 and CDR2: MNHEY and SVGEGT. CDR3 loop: CASSYNSGIADTQYF. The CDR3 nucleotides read TGTGCCAGCAGTTACAATTCAGGGATCGCAGATACGCAGTATTTT.